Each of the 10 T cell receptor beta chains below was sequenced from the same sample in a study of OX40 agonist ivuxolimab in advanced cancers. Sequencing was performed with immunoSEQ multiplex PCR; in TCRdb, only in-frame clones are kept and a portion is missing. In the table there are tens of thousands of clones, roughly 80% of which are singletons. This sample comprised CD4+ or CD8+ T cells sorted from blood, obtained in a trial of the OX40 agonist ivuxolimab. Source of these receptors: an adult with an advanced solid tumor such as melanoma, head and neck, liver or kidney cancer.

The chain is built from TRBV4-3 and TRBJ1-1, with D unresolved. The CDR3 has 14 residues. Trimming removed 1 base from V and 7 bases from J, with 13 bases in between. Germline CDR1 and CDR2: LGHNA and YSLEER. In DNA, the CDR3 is TGCGCCAGCAGCCAAGGCATCCTGTCGGGTGAAGCTTTCTTT. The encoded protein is CASSQGILSGEAFF.

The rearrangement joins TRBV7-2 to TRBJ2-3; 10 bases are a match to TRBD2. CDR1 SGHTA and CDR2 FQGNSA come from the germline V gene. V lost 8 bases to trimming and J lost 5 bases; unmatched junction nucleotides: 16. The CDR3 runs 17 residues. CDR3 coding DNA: TGTGCCAGCCGGGGAGTTTGGGAAGCGGGAGGGAGAGATACGCAGTATTTT. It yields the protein CASRGVWEAGGRDTQYF.

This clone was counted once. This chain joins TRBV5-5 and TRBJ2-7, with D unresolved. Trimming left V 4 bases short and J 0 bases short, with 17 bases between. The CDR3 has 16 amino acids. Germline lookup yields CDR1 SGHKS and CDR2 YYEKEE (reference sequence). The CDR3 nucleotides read TGTGCCAGCAGCACCCGGTTGGGGTTCAGCTCCTACGAGCAGTACTTC. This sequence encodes CASSTRLGFSSYEQYF.

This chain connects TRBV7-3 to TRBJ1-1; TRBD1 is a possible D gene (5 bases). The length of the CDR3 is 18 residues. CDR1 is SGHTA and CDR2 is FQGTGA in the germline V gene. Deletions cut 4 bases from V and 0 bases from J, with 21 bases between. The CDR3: CASSSLPRGPTMNTEAFF. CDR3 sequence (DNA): TGTGCCAGCAGCTCCCTCCCCCGGGGCCCCACCATGAACACTGAAGCTTTCTTT.

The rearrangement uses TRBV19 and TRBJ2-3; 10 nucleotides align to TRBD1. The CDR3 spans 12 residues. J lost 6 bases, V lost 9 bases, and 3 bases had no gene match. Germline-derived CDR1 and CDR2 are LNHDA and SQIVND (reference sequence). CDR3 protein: CASRQGADTQYF. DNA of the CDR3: TGTGCCAGCCGACAGGGGGCGGATACGCAGTATTTT.

The CDR3 region is CASSGTSGETQYF. The CDR3 region has the DNA TGTGCCAGCAGTGGGACTAGCGGGGAGACCCAGTACTTC. The chain has TRBV2 and TRBJ2-5, with TRBD2 identical over 11 bases. The CDR3 has 13 amino acids. Per germline, CDR1 SNHLY and CDR2 FYNNEI. The J segment lost 5 bases and the V segment lost 4 bases, leaving 0 bases of the junction unmatched.

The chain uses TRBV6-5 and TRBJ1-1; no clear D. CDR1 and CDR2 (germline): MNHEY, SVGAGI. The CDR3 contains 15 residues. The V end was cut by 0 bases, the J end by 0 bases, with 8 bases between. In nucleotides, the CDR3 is TGTGCCAGCAGTTACTCGTCAGTTATGAACACTGAAGCTTTCTTT. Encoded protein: CASSYSSVMNTEAFF.

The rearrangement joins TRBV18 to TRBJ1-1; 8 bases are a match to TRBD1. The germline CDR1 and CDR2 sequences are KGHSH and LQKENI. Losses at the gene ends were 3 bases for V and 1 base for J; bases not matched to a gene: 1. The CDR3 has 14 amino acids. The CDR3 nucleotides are TGTGCCAGCTCACCGGACAGGGCGAACACTGAAGCTTTCTTT. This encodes CASSPDRANTEAFF.

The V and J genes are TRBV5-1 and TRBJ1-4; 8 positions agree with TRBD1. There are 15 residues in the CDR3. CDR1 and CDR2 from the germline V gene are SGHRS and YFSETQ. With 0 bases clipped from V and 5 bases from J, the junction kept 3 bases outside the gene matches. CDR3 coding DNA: TGCGCCAGCAGCTTGGGGACAGGGCAAAATGAAAAACTGTTTTTT. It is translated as CASSLGTGQNEKLFF. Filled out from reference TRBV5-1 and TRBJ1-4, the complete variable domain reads KAGVTQTPRYLIKTRGQQVTLSCSPISGHRSVSWYQQTPGQGLQFLFEYFSETQRNKGNFPGRFSGRQFSNSRSEMNVSTLELGDSALYLCASSLGTGQNEKLFFGSGTQLSVL.

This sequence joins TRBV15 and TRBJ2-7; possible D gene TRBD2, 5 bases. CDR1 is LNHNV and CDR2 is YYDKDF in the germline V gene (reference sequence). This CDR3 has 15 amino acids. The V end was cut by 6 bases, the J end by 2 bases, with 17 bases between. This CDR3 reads CATSLGREPTYEQYF. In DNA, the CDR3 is TGTGCCACCAGTTTAGGACGGGAACCAACCTACGAGCAGTACTTC. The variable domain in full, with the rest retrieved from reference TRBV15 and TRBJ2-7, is DAMVIQNPRYQVTQFGKPVTLSCSQTLNHNVMYWYQQKSSQAPKLLFHYYDKDFNNEADTPDNFQSRRPNTSFCFLDIRSPGLGDTAMYLCATSLGREPTYEQYFGPGTRLTVT.